This TCR beta chain stems from a study of blood T cell repertoires in COVID-19. With 4 bases removed from V and 2 bases from J, the gap between germline ends came to 23 bases. Germline V CDR1 and CDR2: SGHRS, YFSETQ. The CDR3 extends over 18 amino acids. Source study methods: How many nucleated cells were present was estimated from reference gene primer amplification. The table came from immunoSEQ multiplex PCR; TCRdb's copy has only in-frame clones and leaves some out. The V and J calls and the clone size are those of that table, but D and trimming were determined from the DNA. The sample carries about 74,000 clones, 90% recorded once.

The sequence derives from a woman aged 50 to 60 in a cohort sampled during active COVID-19. The sample comprised peripheral blood. The chain joins TRBV5-1 to TRBJ2-3; D possibly corresponds to TRBD1 (5 bases). This CDR3 is CASSLSDDPKTDTDTQYF. In nucleotides, the CDR3 is TGCGCCAGCAGCCTTTCAGATGATCCCAAGACAGACACAGATACGCAGTATTTT.